The rows below give T cell receptor beta chains drawn from one sample of a study of blood T cell repertoires in COVID-19. Here immunoSEQ multiplex PCR was the method, and the copy in TCRdb shows in-frame clones only, minus some. The data contain hundreds of thousands of clones, 80% to 90% of them seen just once; the ten biggest clones take up 0.85% to 0.95%. Sample: PBMCs or T cells enriched from blood (not recorded which). Every receptor here comes from a man in his fifties or sixties who had been exposed to COVID-19. Each CDR3 is given with its conserved first and last residue. D genes are given only for firm matches. The listing skips clone size in some rows; elsewhere it reads once, few, many or a size class.

DNA | CDR3 | J | D | length | size | V
TGCGCCAGCAGCATACTAGCGGGAGGAGGGAATGAGCAGTTCTTC | CASSILAGGGNEQFF | TRBJ2-1 | TRBD2 | 15 | NA | TRBV5-1
TGTGCCAGCAGCCCACCTGCGGGACAGGGGAAACAACTGTTTTTT | CASSPPAGQGKQLFF | TRBJ1-4 | TRBD1 | 15 | NA | TRBV11-3
TGTGCCAGCTCACCGAGTCAGGGTGGGATGAACACTGAAGCTTTCTTT | CASSPSQGGMNTEAFF | TRBJ1-1 | NA | 16 | NA | TRBV18
TGTGCCATCACCGGGACTAGCAAAAACACAGATACGCAGTATTTT | CAITGTSKNTDTQYF | TRBJ2-3 | TRBD2 | 15 | NA | TRBV10-3
TGTGCCAGCAGCCCAGGACTAGCGGGAGGAAATGAGCAGTTCTTC | CASSPGLAGGNEQFF | TRBJ2-1 | TRBD2 | 15 | NA | TRBV3-1/TRBV3-2
TGTGCCAGCAGCTTAGGAACGGGGTACACTGAAGCTTTCTTT | CASSLGTGYTEAFF | TRBJ1-1 | NA | 14 | once | TRBV7-2
TGTGCCAGCACGATTTGGGGGGGAAACACCGGGGAGCTGTTTTTT | CASTIWGGNTGELFF | TRBJ2-2 | TRBD2 | 15 | NA | TRBV27
TGTGCCAGCAGTGTACAGGGTGGAGATGAAAAACTGTTTTTT | CASSVQGGDEKLFF | TRBJ1-4 | NA | 14 | NA | TRBV2
TGTGCCACCAGTGACCCGACAGGGGGCGGCTACAATGAGCAGTTCTTC | CATSDPTGGGYNEQFF | TRBJ2-1 | TRBD1 | 16 | NA | TRBV24-1
TGTGCCATCCAGGGGGCGCGGGACTATGGCTACACCTTC | CAIQGARDYGYTF | TRBJ1-2 | TRBD1 | 13 | once | TRBV28
TGTGCCAGCAGTGAACAAGGTGGGCAGGGGTTAGGTAATTCACCCCTCCACTTT | CASSEQGGQGLGNSPLHF | TRBJ1-6 | NA | 18 | once | TRBV2
TGTGCCAGCAGCTTTGGACAGGGGGCTCGGCGTGAGCAGTTCTTC | CASSFGQGARREQFF | TRBJ2-1 | TRBD1 | 15 | NA | TRBV7-2
TGCGCCAGCAGCCCCCAAGAGTCTTCGAACACTGAAGCTTTCTTT | CASSPQESSNTEAFF | TRBJ1-1 | NA | 15 | NA | TRBV5-1
TGCGCCAGCAGCTTTGGACAGGGCCGGGGCGAGACCCAGTACTTC | CASSFGQGRGETQYF | TRBJ2-5 | TRBD1 | 15 | once | TRBV5-1
TGTGCCAGCAGTGAAGCGTGGGGGGGGCGCGGCTACACCTTC | CASSEAWGGRGYTF | TRBJ1-2 | NA | 14 | NA | TRBV6-1
TGTGCCAGCAGCGTAGACCCACAAAACACTGAAGCTTTCTTT | CASSVDPQNTEAFF | TRBJ1-1 | NA | 14 | NA | TRBV9
TGTGCCATCAGTGAGTCTGGACACACAGATACGCAGTATTTT | CAISESGHTDTQYF | TRBJ2-3 | NA | 14 | NA | TRBV10-3
TGCAGCGTTGTCCGAGGGAACACTGAAGCTTTCTTT | CSVVRGNTEAFF | TRBJ1-1 | NA | 12 | NA | TRBV29-1
TGTGCCAGCAGTGAAGGAGGGTGGGCCGACGGCTACACCTTC | CASSEGGWADGYTF | TRBJ1-2 | NA | 14 | NA | TRBV2
TGTGCCATCAGTGTGCAGGAGGGCTATGGCTACACCTTC | CAISVQEGYGYTF | TRBJ1-2 | NA | 13 | once | TRBV10-3
TGCGCCAGCAGCTTGGCTTCCAGGGTCAATTCACCCCTCCACTTT | CASSLASRVNSPLHF | TRBJ1-6 | NA | 15 | NA | TRBV5-1
TGCGCCAGCAGCTTGAGTGGTCTCGGTGAAGCTTTCTTT | CASSLSGLGEAFF | TRBJ1-1 | NA | 13 | once | TRBV5-1
TGTGCCAGCAGTCAGGGGACAGGGACACCCCTCCACTTT | CASSQGTGTPLHF | TRBJ1-6 | TRBD1 | 13 | NA | TRBV12-3/TRBV12-4
TGTGCCAGCCAGGGGGCGGAAAAACTGTTTTTT | CASQGAEKLFF | TRBJ1-4 | TRBD1 | 11 | NA | TRBV28
TGTGCCAGCAGTGCCATAGGGGGGAACACTGAAGCTTTCTTT | CASSAIGGNTEAFF | TRBJ1-1 | NA | 14 | NA | TRBV6-1
TGCGCCAGCACCACGCGAGGGGGCGGCACAGATACGCAGTATTTT | CASTTRGGGTDTQYF | TRBJ2-3 | TRBD1 | 15 | NA | TRBV5-1
TGTGCCAGCTCACCCGAACTAGCGGTGTGGACCCAGTACTTC | CASSPELAVWTQYF | TRBJ2-5 | TRBD2 | 14 | NA | TRBV18
TGTGCCACCAGCAGAGTTTCGGGGGCCGGGGAGCTGTTTTTT | CATSRVSGAGELFF | TRBJ2-2 | NA | 14 | NA | TRBV15
TGTGCCAGCAGGGGACTAGCGCTCACCGGGGAGCTGTTTTTT | CASRGLALTGELFF | TRBJ2-2 | TRBD2 | 14 | NA | TRBV27
TGTGCCAGCAGCCTAGACACAAATCAGCCCCAGCATTTT | CASSLDTNQPQHF | TRBJ1-5 | NA | 13 | once | TRBV7-2
TGTGCCACCAGTGATTCCCCCGACAGGGCCTTCGGCAATGAGCAGTTCTTC | CATSDSPDRAFGNEQFF | TRBJ2-1 | TRBD1 | 17 | NA | TRBV24-1
TGTGCCAGCAGCGTAGTAGATCGCGGGGGCTATGGCTACACCTTC | CASSVVDRGGYGYTF | TRBJ1-2 | NA | 15 | NA | TRBV9
TGTGCCAGCACCCCCAGCGTGGGGAGGCTTTCTTTCTTT | CASTPSVGRLSFF | TRBJ1-1 | NA | 13 | NA | TRBV7-2
TGCAGCGTTGCACAGGGTTCCAGCTATGGCTACACCTTC | CSVAQGSSYGYTF | TRBJ1-2 | NA | 13 | NA | TRBV29-1
TGCGCCAGCAGCATGGGGGGAGGGTCCGGGGCCAACGTCCTGACTTTC | CASSMGGGSGANVLTF | TRBJ2-6 | TRBD2 | 16 | NA | TRBV5-1
TGTGCCTGGAGCCTAGACAGGGCCAACGAGCAGTACTTC | CAWSLDRANEQYF | TRBJ2-7 | TRBD1 | 13 | NA | TRBV30
TGCGCCAGCAGCTTGGTAGTGGGACAGGGCTCTGAAGCTTTCTTT | CASSLVVGQGSEAFF | TRBJ1-1 | TRBD1 | 15 | NA | TRBV5-1
TGTGCCAGCGGGGAAGCGGGACTAGCGATGGATACGCAGTATTTT | CASGEAGLAMDTQYF | TRBJ2-3 | TRBD2 | 15 | few | TRBV28
TGTGCCAGCAGCCTGACAGGTGACACCGGGGAGCTGTTTTTT | CASSLTGDTGELFF | TRBJ2-2 | NA | 14 | NA | TRBV5-5
TGTGCCAGCAGCGTCGGGGTAGGGGGCGCGAACACTGAAGCTTTCTTT | CASSVGVGGANTEAFF | TRBJ1-1 | TRBD1 | 16 | NA | TRBV9
TGTGCCTGGAGAACTAGCGGGAGGAGTGAGCAGTTCTTC | CAWRTSGRSEQFF | TRBJ2-1 | TRBD2 | 13 | NA | TRBV30
TGTGCCAGCAGCCTCCAACTAGCGGGAGTACAAGATACGCAGTATTTT | CASSLQLAGVQDTQYF | TRBJ2-3 | TRBD2 | 16 | NA | TRBV5-4
TGTGCCAGCAGCATAACGACAGGGACCGGAAACACCATATATTTT | CASSITTGTGNTIYF | TRBJ1-3 | TRBD1 | 15 | NA | TRBV5-8
TGTGCCAGTAAGGAACCGGGACAGAGAATTACCGGGGAGCTGTTTTTT | CASKEPGQRITGELFF | TRBJ2-2 | TRBD1 | 16 | once | TRBV28
TGTGCCATCAGGAGGACAGGGCAGAGCTCTGGAAACACCATATATTTT | CAIRRTGQSSGNTIYF | TRBJ1-3 | TRBD1 | 16 | NA | TRBV10-3
TGTGCCAGCAGTTATCCCGACAGGGGGCCCAATCAGCCCCAGCATTTT | CASSYPDRGPNQPQHF | TRBJ1-5 | TRBD1 | 16 | NA | TRBV6-2/TRBV6-3
TGTGCCAGCAGCGTAGCGGGGTTGGGCAGTGAGCAGTTCTTC | CASSVAGLGSEQFF | TRBJ2-1 | NA | 14 | NA | TRBV9
TGTGCCAGTAGTATATCCGCGGGGAAAGCTAACTATGGCTACACCTTC | CASSISAGKANYGYTF | TRBJ1-2 | NA | 16 | few | TRBV19
TGTGCCTGGAGTTTTACAGGGCCCCCCAATCAGCCCCAGCATTTT | CAWSFTGPPNQPQHF | TRBJ1-5 | NA | 15 | NA | TRBV30
TGCGCCAGCAGCGTAGGGACAATCTCTGGAAACACCATATATTTT | CASSVGTISGNTIYF | TRBJ1-3 | NA | 15 | NA | TRBV5-1
TGTGCCACCAGCAGAGGGACTAGCGGGGGGGCCGTTTATAACAATGAGCAGTTCTTC | CATSRGTSGGAVYNNEQFF | TRBJ2-1 | TRBD2 | 19 | NA | TRBV15
TGTGCCAGCAGTCGGGGTAACTCCTACAATGAGCAGTTCTTC | CASSRGNSYNEQFF | TRBJ2-1 | NA | 14 | NA | TRBV25-1
TGTGCCAGCAGTCTGTTTGGAAACACCATATATTTT | CASSLFGNTIYF | TRBJ1-3 | NA | 12 | NA | TRBV3-1/TRBV3-2
TGTGCCAGCAGTCCACTCAGGGGCTCTGGAAACACCATATATTTT | CASSPLRGSGNTIYF | TRBJ1-3 | NA | 15 | NA | TRBV5-6
TGTGCCAGCTCACCACAACTAGCGAGCTACAATGAGCAGTTCTTC | CASSPQLASYNEQFF | TRBJ2-1 | TRBD2 | 15 | NA | TRBV18
TGCGCCAGCAGCGGGGCCGGGACATACTACGAGCAGTACTTC | CASSGAGTYYEQYF | TRBJ2-7 | NA | 14 | NA | TRBV5-1
TGTGCCTGGATCGGACGAGGGCAGGGGGACGGTAGTTTGAACACTGAAGCTTTCTTT | CAWIGRGQGDGSLNTEAFF | TRBJ1-1 | TRBD1 | 19 | NA | TRBV30